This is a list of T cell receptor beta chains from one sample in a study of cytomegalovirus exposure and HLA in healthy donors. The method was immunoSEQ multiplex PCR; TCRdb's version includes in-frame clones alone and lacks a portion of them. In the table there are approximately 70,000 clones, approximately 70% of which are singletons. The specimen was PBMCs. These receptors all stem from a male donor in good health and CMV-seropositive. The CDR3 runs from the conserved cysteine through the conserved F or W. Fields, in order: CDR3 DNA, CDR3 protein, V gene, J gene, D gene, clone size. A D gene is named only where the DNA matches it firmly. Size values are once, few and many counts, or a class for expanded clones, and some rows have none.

TGTGCCAGCAGCGCAAGGGACAGGCCGTACAATGAGCAGTTCTTC	CASSARDRPYNEQFF	TRBV9	TRBJ2-1	TRBD1	.
TGTGCCAGCTTTCGACGGAGGAACACTGAAGCTTTCTTT	CASFRRRNTEAFF	TRBV2	TRBJ1-1	.	.
TGTGCCAGCAGCTTAGATCCGACTAGCGGCAATGAGCAGTTCTTC	CASSLDPTSGNEQFF	TRBV11-3	TRBJ2-1	TRBD2	.
TGTGCCAGCGCGGTAGCGGGGGGATCCTACGAGCAGTACTTC	CASAVAGGSYEQYF	TRBV7-2	TRBJ2-7	TRBD2	.
TGTGCCAGCAGCTTAGGGTCTCGAGGGGGCGCAGTATACGAGCAGTACTTC	CASSLGSRGGAVYEQYF	TRBV7-2	TRBJ2-7	TRBD1	.
TGCGCCAGCAGCCAAGACATAATCGGGGACAGGGAATATGGCTACACCTTC	CASSQDIIGDREYGYTF	TRBV4-3	TRBJ1-2	TRBD1	.
TGTGCCAGCAGCCGGCGGGAGCTTAATGAAAAACTGTTTTTT	CASSRRELNEKLFF	TRBV4-2	TRBJ1-4	.	.
TGCGCCAGCAGCCAAGCGGTCACAGGGGGCTACAATGAGCAGTTCTTC	CASSQAVTGGYNEQFF	TRBV4-3	TRBJ2-1	TRBD1	.
TGTGCCAGCAGCTTAAGGGCAGGGGGCAATCAGCCCCAGCATTTT	CASSLRAGGNQPQHF	TRBV7-2	TRBJ1-5	.	.
TGTGCCAGCACTTTGGGGGGGAAAAGCTCCTACGAGCAGTACTTC	CASTLGGKSSYEQYF	TRBV6-1	TRBJ2-7	TRBD2	once
TGTGCCAGCAGCTTTACAGCTAATTTGGATGAGCAGTTCTTC	CASSFTANLDEQFF	TRBV7-8	TRBJ2-1	.	.
TGCGCCAGCAGCCGACTAGCGGGAGGGTTCACAGATACGCAGTATTTT	CASSRLAGGFTDTQYF	TRBV5-1	TRBJ2-3	TRBD2	.
TGCAGCGTTGTTTTAGCGGCGGGGAGCACAGATACGCAGTATTTT	CSVVLAAGSTDTQYF	TRBV29-1	TRBJ2-3	.	few
TGCGCCAGCAGCTTGGGGGACAGGGAGAACTATGGCTACACCTTC	CASSLGDRENYGYTF	TRBV5-1	TRBJ1-2	TRBD1	.
TGTGCCATCAAGCCGGGACTAGCGGGGGGCTACGAGCAGTACTTC	CAIKPGLAGGYEQYF	TRBV10-3	TRBJ2-7	TRBD2	.
TGTGCCAGCAGTTTTACCCGGGAGGCTAGGGATGAGCAGTTCTTC	CASSFTREARDEQFF	TRBV27	TRBJ2-1	TRBD2	.
TGTGCCAGCAGCTGGGGGGGGCCGGGTGAAGCTTTCTTT	CASSWGGPGEAFF	TRBV7-2	TRBJ1-1	.	.
TGTGCCAGCTCCCCGCTGGCAGGGGATGCCTATGGCTACACCTTC	CASSPLAGDAYGYTF	TRBV18	TRBJ1-2	.	.
TGTGCCAGCAGCGTAGACACTAGGGCCGGGGGGACCCAGTACTTC	CASSVDTRAGGTQYF	TRBV9	TRBJ2-5	.	few
TGTGCCAGCTCCCCCCAGGGTTTTGGGGGCGAAACTGAAGCTTTCTTT	CASSPQGFGGETEAFF	TRBV18	TRBJ1-1	.	.
TGTGCCAGCAGTGACACGGTACAGGGGGACTATGGCTACACCTTC	CASSDTVQGDYGYTF	TRBV2	TRBJ1-2	TRBD1	few
TGTGCCTGGAGTGCTACCTGGGCGGGTAACTATGGCTACACCTTC	CAWSATWAGNYGYTF	TRBV30	TRBJ1-2	.	.
TGTGCCAGCAGCTTAGTGGTAGGGGCCTACAATGAGCAGTTCTTC	CASSLVVGAYNEQFF	TRBV11-2	TRBJ2-1	.	.
TGTGCCAGCATCAACTCAGGGGGCTGGACCGGGGAGCTGTTTTTT	CASINSGGWTGELFF	TRBV28	TRBJ2-2	TRBD1	.
TGTGCCAGCAGCAAGGCCGGGACTAGCATCTCAGATACGCAGTATTTT	CASSKAGTSISDTQYF	TRBV7-6	TRBJ2-3	TRBD2	few
TGTGCCAGCAGTCCGACACACTATGGCTACACCTTC	CASSPTHYGYTF	TRBV6-1	TRBJ1-2	.	few
TGTGCCAGCAGACCAAGACTAGTAAATGAGCAGTTCTTC	CASRPRLVNEQFF	TRBV2	TRBJ2-1	.	.
TGTGCCAGCAGCTTAAGCGGGGTACTAGCCAAAAACATTCAGTACTTC	CASSLSGVLAKNIQYF	TRBV7-2	TRBJ2-4	TRBD2	.
TGCGCCAGCAGCTCGGGACTAGCGGCCAACAATGAGCAGTTCTTC	CASSSGLAANNEQFF	TRBV5-1	TRBJ2-1	TRBD2	.
TGTTCCAGCAGTCAAACGACTAGCGGGAGACCCTACGAGCAGTACTTC	CSSSQTTSGRPYEQYF	TRBV7-9	TRBJ2-7	TRBD2	once
TGTGCCAGCAGTGAGGAACAGGGGGAAGGTGAAAAACTGTTTTTT	CASSEEQGEGEKLFF	TRBV28	TRBJ1-4	TRBD1	.
TGTGCCATCGGCTTCTCACTAGCGGAGGAGACCCAGTACTTC	CAIGFSLAEETQYF	TRBV10-3	TRBJ2-5	TRBD2	.
TGTGCCAGCAGCTCACAGGGGAGCGGAAACACCATATATTTT	CASSSQGSGNTIYF	TRBV7-2	TRBJ1-3	TRBD1	.
TGTGCCAGCTCACCACGAGACAGGGGGCTCGGGGCCAACGTCCTGACTTTC	CASSPRDRGLGANVLTF	TRBV18	TRBJ2-6	TRBD1	few
TGTGCCAGCACCGGGGGGGGTTCCTACGAGCAGTACTTC	CASTGGGSYEQYF	TRBV7-2	TRBJ2-7	TRBD2	few
TGCGCCAGCAGCTTGGTGGGCAGCCCCCAAGAGACCCAGTACTTC	CASSLVGSPQETQYF	TRBV5-1	TRBJ2-5	.	.
TGCGCCAGCAGCTCATTGACAGGGGAGACCGGGGAGCTGTTTTTT	CASSSLTGETGELFF	TRBV5-1	TRBJ2-2	TRBD1	.
TGTGCTAGTGGTTTGGGGACAGACCGTGGGGGCTACACCTTC	CASGLGTDRGGYTF	TRBV12-5	TRBJ1-2	.	.
TGTGCCAGCAGGTCGGGGGGGCGGGAAGAGACCCAGTACTTC	CASRSGGREETQYF	TRBV6-6	TRBJ2-5	TRBD2	.
TGCGCCAGCAGGGCGACAGAGAACACTGAAGCTTTCTTT	CASRATENTEAFF	TRBV10-1	TRBJ1-1	.	.
TGTGCCAGCAGCCAAGAAACTAGCTCCTACGAGCAGTACTTC	CASSQETSSYEQYF	TRBV4-2	TRBJ2-7	.	.
TGTGCCAGCAGTGAAAGCGAGTCCTATGGCTACACCTTC	CASSESESYGYTF	TRBV6-1	TRBJ1-2	.	.
TGTGCCATTACGACTAGCGGGTCCACGGATACGCAGTATTTT	CAITTSGSTDTQYF	TRBV19	TRBJ2-3	TRBD2	.
TGTGCCAGCAGCACCGGGACAGGGGCCTACGAGCAGTACTTC	CASSTGTGAYEQYF	TRBV9	TRBJ2-7	TRBD1	.
TGTGCCAGCAGCAAGGCCACAGGGTACAATGAGCAGTTCTTC	CASSKATGYNEQFF	TRBV21-1	TRBJ2-1	.	.
TGCAGTGCGGTCGACAGGGTACAGTACTTC	CSAVDRVQYF	TRBV20-1	TRBJ2-7	TRBD1	.
TGTGCCAGCAGTGAAGGTAACAGGGCGAGCTATGGCTACACCTTC	CASSEGNRASYGYTF	TRBV2	TRBJ1-2	.	.
TGTGCCATCAGTGATCGGACTAGCGGGGTCTCCTACGAGCAGTACTTC	CAISDRTSGVSYEQYF	TRBV10-3	TRBJ2-7	TRBD2	.
TGCGCCAGCAGCTCCAATATGCCGATCGGTGAGCAGTTCTTC	CASSSNMPIGEQFF	TRBV5-1	TRBJ2-1	.	.
TGCGCCAGCAGCTCCCTCCCGGGACTAGCGGACGAGCAGTACTTC	CASSSLPGLADEQYF	TRBV5-1	TRBJ2-7	TRBD2	few
TGTGCCAGCAAGTTTGGGACTAGCGGCAGCACCCAGTACTTC	CASKFGTSGSTQYF	TRBV6-5	TRBJ2-5	TRBD2	.
TGTGCCAGCAGCTTGGAGCAAATCCAAGAGACCCAGTACTTC	CASSLEQIQETQYF	TRBV5-6	TRBJ2-5	.	.
TGTGCCAGCAGAGTTGGGGGGATCTTCCAAGAGACCCAGTACTTC	CASRVGGIFQETQYF	TRBV6-5	TRBJ2-5	.	.
TGTGCCAGCTCACCCGGGACTAGCGGGGGAGGAGATACGCAGTATTTT	CASSPGTSGGGDTQYF	TRBV18	TRBJ2-3	TRBD2	.